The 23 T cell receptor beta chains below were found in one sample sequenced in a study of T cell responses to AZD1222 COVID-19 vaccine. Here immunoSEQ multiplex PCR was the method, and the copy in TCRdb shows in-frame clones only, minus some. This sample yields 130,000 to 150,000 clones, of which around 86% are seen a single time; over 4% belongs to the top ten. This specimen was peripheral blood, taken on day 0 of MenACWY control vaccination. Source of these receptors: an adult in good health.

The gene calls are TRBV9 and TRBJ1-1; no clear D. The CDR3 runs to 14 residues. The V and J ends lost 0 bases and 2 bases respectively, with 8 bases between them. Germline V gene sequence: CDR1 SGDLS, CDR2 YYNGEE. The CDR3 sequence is CASSVVVGNTEAFF. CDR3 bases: TGTGCCAGCAGCGTAGTTGTGGGAAACACTGAAGCTTTCTTT.

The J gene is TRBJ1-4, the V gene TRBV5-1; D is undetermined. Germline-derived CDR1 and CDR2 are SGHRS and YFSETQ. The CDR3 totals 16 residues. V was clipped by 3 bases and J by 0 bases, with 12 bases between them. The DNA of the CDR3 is TGCGCCAGCAGCTCATTCGGGGTAGCAACTAATGAAAAACTGTTTTTT. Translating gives CASSSFGVATNEKLFF.

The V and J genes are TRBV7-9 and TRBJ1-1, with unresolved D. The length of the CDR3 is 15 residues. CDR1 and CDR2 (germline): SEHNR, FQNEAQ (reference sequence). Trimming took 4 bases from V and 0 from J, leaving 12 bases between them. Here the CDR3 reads CASSSTGVLNTEAFF. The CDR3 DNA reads TGTGCCAGCAGCTCGACCGGGGTTCTGAACACTGAAGCTTTCTTT.

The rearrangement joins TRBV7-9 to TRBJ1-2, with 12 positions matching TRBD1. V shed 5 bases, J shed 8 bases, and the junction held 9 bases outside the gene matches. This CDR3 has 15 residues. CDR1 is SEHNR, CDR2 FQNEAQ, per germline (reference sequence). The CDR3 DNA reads TGTGCCAGCAGCACCACCGGGACAGGGGGCGAGGGCTACACCTTC. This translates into CASSTTGTGGEGYTF.

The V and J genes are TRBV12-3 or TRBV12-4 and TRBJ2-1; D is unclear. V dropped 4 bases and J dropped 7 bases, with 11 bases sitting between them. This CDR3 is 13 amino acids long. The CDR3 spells CASSSTMINEQFF. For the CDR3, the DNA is TGTGCCAGCAGTTCTACTATGATTAATGAGCAGTTCTTC.

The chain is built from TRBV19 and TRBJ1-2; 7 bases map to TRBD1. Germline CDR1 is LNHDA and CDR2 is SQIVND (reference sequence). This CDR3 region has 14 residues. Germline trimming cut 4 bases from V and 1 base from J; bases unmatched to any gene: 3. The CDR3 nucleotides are TGTGCCAGTAGTAGCCGGGACAGTAACTATGGCTACACCTTC. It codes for CASSSRDSNYGYTF. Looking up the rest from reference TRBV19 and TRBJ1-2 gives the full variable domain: DGGITQSPKYLFRKEGQNVTLSCEQNLNHDAMYWYRQDPGQGLRLIYYSQIVNDFQKGDIAEGYSVSREKKESFPLTVTSAQKNPTAFYLCASSSRDSNYGYTFGSGTRLTVV.

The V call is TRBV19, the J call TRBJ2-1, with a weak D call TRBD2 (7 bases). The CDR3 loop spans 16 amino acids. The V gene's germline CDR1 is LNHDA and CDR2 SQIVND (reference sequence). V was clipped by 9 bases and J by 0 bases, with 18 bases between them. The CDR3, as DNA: TGTGCCAGCCGCCCACGCGGGGGCCGCTCCTACAATGAGCAGTTCTTC. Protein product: CASRPRGGRSYNEQFF.

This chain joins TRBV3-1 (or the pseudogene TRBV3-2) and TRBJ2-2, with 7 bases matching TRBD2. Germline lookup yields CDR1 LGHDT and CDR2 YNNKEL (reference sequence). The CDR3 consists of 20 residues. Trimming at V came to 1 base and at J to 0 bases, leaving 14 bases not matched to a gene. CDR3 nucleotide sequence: TGTGCCAGCAGCCAAGGGGGGGGTGGACTAGGGCTATCGAACACCGGGGAGCTGTTTTTT. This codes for CASSQGGGGLGLSNTGELFF.

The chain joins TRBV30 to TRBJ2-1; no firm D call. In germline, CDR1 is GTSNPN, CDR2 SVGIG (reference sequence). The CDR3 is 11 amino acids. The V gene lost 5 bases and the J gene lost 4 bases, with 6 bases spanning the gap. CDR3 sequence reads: CAWRPYNEQFF. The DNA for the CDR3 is TGTGCCTGGCGCCCTTACAATGAGCAGTTCTTC.

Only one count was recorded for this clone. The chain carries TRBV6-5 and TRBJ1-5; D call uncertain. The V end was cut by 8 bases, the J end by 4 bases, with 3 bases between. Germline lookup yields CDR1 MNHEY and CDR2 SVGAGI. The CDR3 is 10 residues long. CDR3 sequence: CASGNQPQHF. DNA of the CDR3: TGTGCCAGCGGGAATCAGCCCCAGCATTTT.

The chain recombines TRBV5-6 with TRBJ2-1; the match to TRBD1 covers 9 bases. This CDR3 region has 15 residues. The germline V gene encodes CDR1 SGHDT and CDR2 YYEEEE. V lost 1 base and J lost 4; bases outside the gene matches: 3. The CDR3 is CASSLWDRVYNEQFF. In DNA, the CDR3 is TGTGCCAGCAGCTTGTGGGACAGGGTTTACAATGAGCAGTTCTTC.

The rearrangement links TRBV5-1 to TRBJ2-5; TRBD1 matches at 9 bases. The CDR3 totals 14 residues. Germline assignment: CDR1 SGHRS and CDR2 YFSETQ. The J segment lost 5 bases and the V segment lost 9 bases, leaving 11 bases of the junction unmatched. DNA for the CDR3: TGCGCCACCACCCCTACAGGGGGCTGGGAGACCCAGTACTTC. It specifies CATTPTGGWETQYF.

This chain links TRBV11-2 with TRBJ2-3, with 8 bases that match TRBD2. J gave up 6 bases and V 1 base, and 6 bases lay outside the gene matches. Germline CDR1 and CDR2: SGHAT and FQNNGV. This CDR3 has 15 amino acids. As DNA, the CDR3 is TGTGCCAGCAGCTTAGGAGCGGGGGTGGGGGATACGCAGTATTTT. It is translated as CASSLGAGVGDTQYF.

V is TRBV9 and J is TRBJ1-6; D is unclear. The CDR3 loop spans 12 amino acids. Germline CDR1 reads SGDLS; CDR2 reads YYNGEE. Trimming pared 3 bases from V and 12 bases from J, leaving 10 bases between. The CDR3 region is CASSASLGPLHF. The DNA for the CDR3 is TGTGCCAGCAGCGCCAGCCTCGGACCCCTCCACTTT.

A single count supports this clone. The CDR3 loop reads CASSPLPGTNTGELFF. The CDR3 bases are TGCGCCAGCAGCCCCCTTCCGGGGACGAACACCGGGGAGCTGTTTTTT. This sequence joins TRBV4-1 and TRBJ2-2; tentative D call: TRBD2 (5 bases). CDR3 size: 16 residues. Trimming shortened V by 4 bases and J by 0 bases, and 12 bases separated the two germline ends. Germline V gives CDR1 MGHRA, CDR2 YSYEKL.

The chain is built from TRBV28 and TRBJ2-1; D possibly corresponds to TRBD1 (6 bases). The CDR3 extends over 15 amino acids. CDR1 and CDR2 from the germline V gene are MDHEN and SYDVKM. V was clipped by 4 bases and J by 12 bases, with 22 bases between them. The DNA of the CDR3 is TGTGCCAGCAGTTCCAACAGGGTACAGGGTAATTGGCAGTTCTTC. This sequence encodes CASSSNRVQGNWQFF.

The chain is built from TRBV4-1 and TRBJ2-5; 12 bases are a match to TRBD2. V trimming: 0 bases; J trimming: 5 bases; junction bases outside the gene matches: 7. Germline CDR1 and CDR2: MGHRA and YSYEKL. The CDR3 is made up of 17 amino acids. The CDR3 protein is CASSQEASGGAWETQYF. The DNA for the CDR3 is TGCGCCAGCAGCCAAGAGGCTAGCGGGGGGGCCTGGGAGACCCAGTACTTC.

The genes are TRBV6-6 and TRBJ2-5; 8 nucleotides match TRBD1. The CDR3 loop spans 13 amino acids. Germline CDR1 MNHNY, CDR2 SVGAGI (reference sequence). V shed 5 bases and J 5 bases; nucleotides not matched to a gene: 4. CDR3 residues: CASSTTGEETQYF. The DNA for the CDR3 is TGTGCCAGCAGTACGACAGGGGAGGAGACCCAGTACTTC.

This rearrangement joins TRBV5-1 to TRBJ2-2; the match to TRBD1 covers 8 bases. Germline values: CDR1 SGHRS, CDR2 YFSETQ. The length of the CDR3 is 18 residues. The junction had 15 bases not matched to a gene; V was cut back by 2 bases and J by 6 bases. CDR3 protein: CASSLPMTGEIVPGELFF. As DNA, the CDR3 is TGCGCCAGCAGCTTACCCATGACAGGGGAAATTGTCCCCGGGGAGCTGTTTTTT.

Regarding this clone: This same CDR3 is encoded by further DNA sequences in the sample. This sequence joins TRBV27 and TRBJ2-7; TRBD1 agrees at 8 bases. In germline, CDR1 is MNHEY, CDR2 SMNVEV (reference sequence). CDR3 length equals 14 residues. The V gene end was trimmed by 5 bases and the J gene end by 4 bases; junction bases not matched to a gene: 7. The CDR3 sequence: CASSAGTGAYEQYV. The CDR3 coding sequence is TGTGCCAGCAGTGCCGGGACAGGAGCTTACGAGCAGTACGTC.

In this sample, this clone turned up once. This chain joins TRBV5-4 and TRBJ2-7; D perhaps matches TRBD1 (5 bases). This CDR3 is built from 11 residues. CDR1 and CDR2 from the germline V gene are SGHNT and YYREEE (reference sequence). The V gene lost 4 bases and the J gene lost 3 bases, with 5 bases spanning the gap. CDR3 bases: TGTGCCAGCAGCCAGGGCTACGAGCAGTACTTC. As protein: CASSQGYEQYF.

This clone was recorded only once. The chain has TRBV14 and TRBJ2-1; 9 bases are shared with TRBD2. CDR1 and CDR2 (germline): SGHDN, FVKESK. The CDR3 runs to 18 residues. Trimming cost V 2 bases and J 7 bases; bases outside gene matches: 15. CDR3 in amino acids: CASSQSRRVRAGGNEQFF. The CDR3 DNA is TGTGCCAGCAGCCAAAGTAGACGAGTGCGAGCGGGGGGAAATGAGCAGTTCTTC.

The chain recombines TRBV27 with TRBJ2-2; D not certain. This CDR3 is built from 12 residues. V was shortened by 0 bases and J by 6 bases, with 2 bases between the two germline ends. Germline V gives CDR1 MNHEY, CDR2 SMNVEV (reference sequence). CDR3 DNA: TGTGCCAGCAGTTTATCGCCCGGGGAGCTGTTTTTT. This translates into CASSLSPGELFF.